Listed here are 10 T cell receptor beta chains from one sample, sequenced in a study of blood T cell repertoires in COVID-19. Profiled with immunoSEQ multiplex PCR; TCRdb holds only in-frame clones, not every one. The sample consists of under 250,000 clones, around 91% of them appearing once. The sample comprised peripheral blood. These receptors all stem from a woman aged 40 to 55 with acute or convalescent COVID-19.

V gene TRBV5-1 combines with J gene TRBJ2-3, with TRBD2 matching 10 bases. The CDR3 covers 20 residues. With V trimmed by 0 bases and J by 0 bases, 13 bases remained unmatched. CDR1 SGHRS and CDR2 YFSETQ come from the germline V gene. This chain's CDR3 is CASSLALLSGGETSTDTQYF. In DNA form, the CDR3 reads TGCGCCAGCAGCTTGGCCCTCCTCAGCGGGGGGGAAACTAGCACAGATACGCAGTATTTT.

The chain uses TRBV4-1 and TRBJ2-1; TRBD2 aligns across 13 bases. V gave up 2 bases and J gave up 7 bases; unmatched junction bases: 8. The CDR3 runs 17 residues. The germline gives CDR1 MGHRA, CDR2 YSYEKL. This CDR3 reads CASSQPTSGGVLNEQFF. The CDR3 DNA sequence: TGCGCCAGCAGCCAACCTACTAGCGGGGGGGTGTTAAATGAGCAGTTCTTC.

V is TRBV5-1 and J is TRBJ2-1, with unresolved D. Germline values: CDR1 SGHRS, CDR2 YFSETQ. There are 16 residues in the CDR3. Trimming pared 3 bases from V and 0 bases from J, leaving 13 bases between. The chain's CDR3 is CASSSDLSSSYNEQFF. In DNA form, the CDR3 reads TGCGCCAGCAGCTCAGACTTGTCGAGCTCCTACAATGAGCAGTTCTTC.

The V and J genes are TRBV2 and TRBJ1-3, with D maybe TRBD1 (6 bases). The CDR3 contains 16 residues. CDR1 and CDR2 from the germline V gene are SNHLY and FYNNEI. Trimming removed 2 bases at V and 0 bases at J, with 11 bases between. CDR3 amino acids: CASSESGRGSGNTIYF. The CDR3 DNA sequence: TGTGCCAGCAGTGAAAGCGGCAGGGGCTCTGGAAACACCATATATTTT.

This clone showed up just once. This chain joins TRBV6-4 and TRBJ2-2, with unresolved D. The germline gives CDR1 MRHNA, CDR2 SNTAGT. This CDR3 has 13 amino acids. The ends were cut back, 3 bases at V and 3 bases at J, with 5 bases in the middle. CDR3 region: CASSESHTGELFF. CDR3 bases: TGTGCCAGCAGTGAAAGCCACACCGGGGAGCTGTTTTTT.

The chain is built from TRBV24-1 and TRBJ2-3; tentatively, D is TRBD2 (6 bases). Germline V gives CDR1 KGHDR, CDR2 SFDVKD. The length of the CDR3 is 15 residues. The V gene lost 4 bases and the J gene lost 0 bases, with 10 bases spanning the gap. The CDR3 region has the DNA TGTGCCACCAGTGACCCGGGGGAAAGCACAGATACGCAGTATTTT. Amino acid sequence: CATSDPGESTDTQYF.

CDR3 in amino acids: CASSLTGDGNTIYF. The CDR3 nucleotides are TGTGCCAGCAGCTTGACAGGGGACGGGAACACCATATATTTT. V usage is TRBV7-8 and J usage is TRBJ1-3, with TRBD1 matching over 8 bases. V shed 3 bases, J shed 7 bases, and the junction held 5 bases outside the gene matches. Germline CDR1 and CDR2: SGHVS and FQNEAQ. The CDR3 has 14 residues.

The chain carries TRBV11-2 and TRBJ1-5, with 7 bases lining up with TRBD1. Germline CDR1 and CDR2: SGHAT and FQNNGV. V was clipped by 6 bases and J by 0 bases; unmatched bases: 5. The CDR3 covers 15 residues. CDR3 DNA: TGTGCCAGCAGGCCTACAGGGGATAGCAATCAGCCCCAGCATTTT. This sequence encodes CASRPTGDSNQPQHF.

The DNA of the CDR3 is TGTGCCAGCATCCTCGGACAGGGCTATAATTCACCCCTCCACTTT. Protein: CASILGQGYNSPLHF. This rearrangement joins TRBV2 to TRBJ1-6; TRBD1 aligns across 8 bases. Germline V gene sequence: CDR1 SNHLY, CDR2 FYNNEI. The CDR3 has 15 residues. V shed 7 bases and J 3 bases; nucleotides not matched to a gene: 5.

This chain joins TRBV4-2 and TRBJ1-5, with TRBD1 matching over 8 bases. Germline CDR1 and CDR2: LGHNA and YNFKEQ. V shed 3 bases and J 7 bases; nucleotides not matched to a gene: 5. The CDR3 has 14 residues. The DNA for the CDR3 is TGTGCCAGCAGCCAGGGACAGGCAGGGCAGCCCCAGCATTTT. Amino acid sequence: CASSQGQAGQPQHF.